Sequencing of this T cell receptor beta chain was carried out in a study of CXCR3-negative and CXCR3-positive naive CD8 T cells. This CDR3 has 14 amino acids. CDR1 SQVTM and CDR2 ANQGSEA come from the germline V gene. Study-level results: More hydrophobic TRB CDR3s occurred in CXCR3-positive than in CXCR3-negative naive cells.

UMI labels and 5' RACE were used to prepare the TRB cDNA libraries. From its re-call of the 5' RACE reads, TCRdb lists each CDR3 protein once, without DNA. In total, the table holds tens of thousands of distinct CDR3 sequences. Remarks on this clonotype: Its target is unknown.

The chain recombines TRBV29-1 with TRBJ2-1; with no DNA, the TCRdb D assignment of TRBD1 cannot be verified. Sequencing input: naive CXCR3+ CD8+ T cells from blood. Subset meaning: CD45RO-CCR7+CD27+CD95- naive CD8+ T cells expressing CXCR3 (TNR3+). The clonotype was recovered from a human donor in good health. Some clones in this sample may be carry-over from other donors' samples. CDR3 amino acids: CSVYAGTGGNEQFF.